The clone carrying this T cell receptor beta chain was counted only a few times. Its specificity is not known. TCRbeta library construction was performed incorporating unique molecular identifiers. MiXCR, run by TCRdb on the PCR reads, gives a single entry per CDR3 protein. Seen here are about 400,000 distinct CDR3 sequences, 15% to 20% observed once, and the top ten hold approximately 29%. These data are taken from a study of T-cell reconstitution after alpha-beta-depleted transplantation in children. Notes on the study in general: At around two months after transplant, the alpha-beta T cells were reportedly derived from several hundred expanded clones that came from non-depleted graft cells. When one year had passed after transplant, most T-cell counts and diversity came from newly produced T cells. Recipient T cells and thymic progenitors that survived gave rise to the high TCRbeta diversity observed at day 60 in some patients.

Germline V gives CDR1 SGHTA, CDR2 FQGNSA. V was pared by 5 bases and J by 3 bases, with 13 bases between. This CDR3 has 14 amino acids. The receptor was derived from a boy under two years old who had a stem cell transplant for Wiskott-Aldrich syndrome, so the T cells may come from the graft donor. This chain links TRBV7-2 with TRBJ1-2, with a possible D match to TRBD1 (5 bases). Material: PBMCs, mostly from graft donor cells, obtained 360 days after TCRalphabeta/CD19-depleted stem cell transplant. CDR3 residues: CASSPGDAHYGYTF. CDR3 nucleotide sequence: TGTGCCAGCAGCCCGGGGGACGCCCACTATGGCTACACCTTC.